The rows below give T cell receptor beta chains drawn from one sample of a study of STAT5B mutations in CD4+ large granular lymphocyte leukemia. Clones were read by immunoSEQ multiplex PCR, and TCRdb kept only the in-frame ones, dropping some. The repertoire includes 25,000 to 35,000 clones, approximately 80% of them detected once, and about 6% sits in the top ten. Sequencing was carried out using CD4+ T cells from blood buffy coats. The source of these receptors is a human donor in good health. Each CDR3 is given with its conserved first and last residue. Each record gives: V gene, D gene, clone size, J gene, CDR3 DNA, CDR3 protein. The D gene is left open where the match is weak. Some rows mark clone size as missing; the rest say once, few, many or name a class of expanded clone.

V gene: TRBV27
D gene: TRBD1
clone size: once
J gene: TRBJ1-1
CDR3 DNA: TGTGCCAGCAGTTTCCTCAGGGGGAGGTCTGAAGCTTTCTTT
CDR3 protein: CASSFLRGRSEAFF

V gene: TRBV5-1
D gene: -
clone size: -
J gene: TRBJ1-6
CDR3 DNA: TGCGCCAGCAGCTTCGGTCAGGCGTTTCTATCACCCCTCCACTTT
CDR3 protein: CASSFGQAFLSPLHF

V gene: TRBV5-1
D gene: TRBD2
clone size: -
J gene: TRBJ2-5
CDR3 DNA: TGCGCCAGCAGCACCGGACTAGCGGTATCTCAAGAGACCCAGTACTTC
CDR3 protein: CASSTGLAVSQETQYF

V gene: TRBV29-1
D gene: -
clone size: -
J gene: TRBJ2-3
CDR3 DNA: TGCAGCGCCGGCCTAACGGGGACAGATACGCAGTATTTT
CDR3 protein: CSAGLTGTDTQYF

V gene: TRBV6-5
D gene: TRBD1
clone size: -
J gene: TRBJ1-6
CDR3 DNA: TGTGCCAGCAGCCGATCCGGACAGGCAAATTCACCCCTCCACTTT
CDR3 protein: CASSRSGQANSPLHF

V gene: TRBV19
D gene: -
clone size: -
J gene: TRBJ1-4
CDR3 DNA: TGTGCCAGTAGTACCCCCCGCAGGGGACATAATGAAAAACTGTTTTTT
CDR3 protein: CASSTPRRGHNEKLFF

V gene: TRBV7-9
D gene: -
clone size: -
J gene: TRBJ1-2
CDR3 DNA: TGTGCCAGCAGCTTAGTTGGCAAGGACAGTGGCTACACCTTC
CDR3 protein: CASSLVGKDSGYTF

V gene: TRBV28
D gene: -
clone size: -
J gene: TRBJ1-1
CDR3 DNA: TGTGCCAGCAGTCTAGGGGGGGGCGTCATGAACACTGAAGCTTTCTTT
CDR3 protein: CASSLGGGVMNTEAFF

V gene: TRBV7-2
D gene: -
clone size: -
J gene: TRBJ1-2
CDR3 DNA: TGTGCCAGCAGCCAAGATCCCACCGGGGACGTTGGGGGCTACACCTTC
CDR3 protein: CASSQDPTGDVGGYTF

V gene: TRBV5-3
D gene: -
clone size: -
J gene: TRBJ2-5
CDR3 DNA: TGTGCCAGAAGCTTGGCAGGGGAAGAGACCCAGTACTTC
CDR3 protein: CARSLAGEETQYF

V gene: TRBV29-1
D gene: -
clone size: -
J gene: TRBJ1-3
CDR3 DNA: TGCAGCGTTGAGTCTGGAAACACCATATATTTT
CDR3 protein: CSVESGNTIYF

V gene: TRBV7-6
D gene: TRBD2
clone size: -
J gene: TRBJ2-5
CDR3 DNA: TGTGCCAGCAGCTTAGCGCTGAGCGGGGGGGCCCGGGAGACCCAGTACTTC
CDR3 protein: CASSLALSGGARETQYF

V gene: TRBV19
D gene: -
clone size: -
J gene: TRBJ2-7
CDR3 DNA: TGTGCCAGTAGTCCCTTCGAGGGAAACTACGAGCAGTACTTC
CDR3 protein: CASSPFEGNYEQYF

V gene: TRBV7-9
D gene: TRBD1
clone size: -
J gene: TRBJ1-1
CDR3 DNA: TGTGCCAGCAGCCAAGACAGGGGGTGGACTGAAGCTTTCTTT
CDR3 protein: CASSQDRGWTEAFF

V gene: TRBV25-1
D gene: -
clone size: few
J gene: TRBJ1-4
CDR3 DNA: TGTGCCAGCAGTGACCGCGGGACTAATGAAAAACTGTTTTTT
CDR3 protein: CASSDRGTNEKLFF

V gene: TRBV4-1
D gene: TRBD2
clone size: -
J gene: TRBJ2-1
CDR3 DNA: TGCGCCAGCAGCCAAGACCCTCGGGGGGGGAGCTCCTACAATGAGCAGTTCTTC
CDR3 protein: CASSQDPRGGSSYNEQFF

V gene: TRBV15
D gene: -
clone size: -
J gene: TRBJ2-7
CDR3 DNA: TGTGCCACCAGCAGAGATCGGGTCTCCTACGAGCAGTACTTC
CDR3 protein: CATSRDRVSYEQYF

V gene: TRBV4-3
D gene: TRBD2
clone size: -
J gene: TRBJ2-7
CDR3 DNA: TGCGCCAGCAGCCGCCTGACTAGCGGGGGGGCGCTTGAGCAGTACTTC
CDR3 protein: CASSRLTSGGALEQYF

V gene: TRBV5-1
D gene: -
clone size: few
J gene: TRBJ1-1
CDR3 DNA: TGCGCCAGCAGCTTGGCCCTGTCTGGGAACACTGAAGCTTTCTTT
CDR3 protein: CASSLALSGNTEAFF

V gene: TRBV10-3
D gene: TRBD1
clone size: few
J gene: TRBJ1-2
CDR3 DNA: TGTGCCATTCAGGGGGTCTATGGCTACACCTTC
CDR3 protein: CAIQGVYGYTF

V gene: TRBV28
D gene: TRBD1
clone size: -
J gene: TRBJ1-5
CDR3 DNA: TGTGCCAGCAGTTTACGACAGGGGGGGGGTCAGCCCCAGCATTTT
CDR3 protein: CASSLRQGGGQPQHF

V gene: TRBV19
D gene: TRBD1
clone size: -
J gene: TRBJ2-7
CDR3 DNA: TGTGCCAGTAGTATTAGGGGACAGGTTCCCTACGAGCAGTACTTC
CDR3 protein: CASSIRGQVPYEQYF

V gene: TRBV18
D gene: -
clone size: -
J gene: TRBJ1-1
CDR3 DNA: TGTGCCAGCTCACCAGAACAGGGGAACACTGAAGCTTTCTTT
CDR3 protein: CASSPEQGNTEAFF

V gene: TRBV19
D gene: TRBD1
clone size: -
J gene: TRBJ2-7
CDR3 DNA: TGTGCCAGTAGTATGCCAGGGGGTTCCTACGAGCAGTACTTC
CDR3 protein: CASSMPGGSYEQYF

V gene: TRBV5-5
D gene: -
clone size: -
J gene: TRBJ2-3
CDR3 DNA: TGTGCCAGCAGCCTGGTGGCCGTGGATACGCAGTATTTT
CDR3 protein: CASSLVAVDTQYF

V gene: TRBV18
D gene: -
clone size: few
J gene: TRBJ1-6
CDR3 DNA: TGTGCCAGCTCCCCGGATCGAGGAGGGAATTCACCCCTCCACTTT
CDR3 protein: CASSPDRGGNSPLHF

V gene: TRBV7-2
D gene: -
clone size: -
J gene: TRBJ2-1
CDR3 DNA: TGTGCCAGCAGCTTATATGGGCAAAATTACAATGAGCAGTTCTTC
CDR3 protein: CASSLYGQNYNEQFF

V gene: TRBV11-2
D gene: -
clone size: -
J gene: TRBJ1-3
CDR3 DNA: TGTGCCAGCAGCTTATTTGGGGTGGGAGGAAACACCATATATTTT
CDR3 protein: CASSLFGVGGNTIYF

V gene: TRBV5-5
D gene: -
clone size: -
J gene: TRBJ1-5
CDR3 DNA: TGTGCCAGCAGCTTGGGGGGGCTGGGTCAGCCCCAGCATTTT
CDR3 protein: CASSLGGLGQPQHF

V gene: TRBV2
D gene: -
clone size: -
J gene: TRBJ2-2
CDR3 DNA: TGTGCCAGCATTGCCGGGGTTTTGAACACCGGGGAGCTGTTTTTT
CDR3 protein: CASIAGVLNTGELFF

V gene: TRBV6-6
D gene: -
clone size: -
J gene: TRBJ1-6
CDR3 DNA: TGTGCCAGCAGGCGAACACAGAGCTCCTATAATTCACCCCTCCACTTT
CDR3 protein: CASRRTQSSYNSPLHF

V gene: TRBV29-1
D gene: TRBD1
clone size: -
J gene: TRBJ1-1
CDR3 DNA: TGCAGCGCTACGACAGGGGTGAACACTGAAGCTTTCTTT
CDR3 protein: CSATTGVNTEAFF

V gene: TRBV19
D gene: -
clone size: few
J gene: TRBJ1-2
CDR3 DNA: TGTGCCAGTAGTATCGGACGGCCCTCTGGCTACACCTTC
CDR3 protein: CASSIGRPSGYTF

V gene: TRBV10-3
D gene: TRBD1
clone size: -
J gene: TRBJ2-3
CDR3 DNA: TGTGCCATCAGTGAGTACTCCCGGCAGGGGGCTGCAGATACGCAGTATTTT
CDR3 protein: CAISEYSRQGAADTQYF

V gene: TRBV4-1
D gene: -
clone size: -
J gene: TRBJ1-2
CDR3 DNA: TGCGCCAGCAGCCAAGATTTGGTGGTAAATGGCTACACCTTC
CDR3 protein: CASSQDLVVNGYTF

V gene: TRBV28
D gene: -
clone size: few
J gene: TRBJ1-3
CDR3 DNA: TGTGCCAGCAGTTCAATCGGTTGGACTCAGGGAACAAACACCATATATTTT
CDR3 protein: CASSSIGWTQGTNTIYF

V gene: TRBV19
D gene: -
clone size: few
J gene: TRBJ1-1
CDR3 DNA: TGTGCCAGTAGTCAGACGGTTGAAGCTTTCTTT
CDR3 protein: CASSQTVEAFF

V gene: TRBV9
D gene: -
clone size: -
J gene: TRBJ2-3
CDR3 DNA: TGTGCCAGCAGCCAGGGGGGGCAGGGGGCGAATACGCAGTATTTT
CDR3 protein: CASSQGGQGANTQYF